The T cell receptor beta chain under discussion was sequenced for a study of CD8 T cells in ankylosing spondylitis. Overall study findings and caveats: There was a TCR beta motif, made of eight highly homologous variants, that appeared characteristic of ankylosing spondylitis blood.

Ten or more counts support this clonotype. Its antigen is not known. TCRdb re-analysed the 5' RACE reads in MiXCR, keeping a single row per CDR3 protein. The sample comprises approximately 300,000 distinct CDR3 sequences, approximately 8% of which are singletons, and more than 14% rests with the top ten. Per germline, CDR1 SGHRS and CDR2 YFSETQ. V shed 0 bases and J shed 0 bases, with 12 bases lying between them. CDR3 length: 17 residues. Sequenced input: blood, either unsorted or a sorted T cell fraction (not recorded which). The gene calls are TRBV5-1 and TRBJ2-2; the D is unclear. This receptor was obtained from a male donor with ankylosing spondylitis. CDR3 nucleotide sequence: TGCGCCAGCAGCTTGGCCTGGCATCTAGCGAACACCGGGGAGCTGTTTTTT. Amino acid sequence: CASSLAWHLANTGELFF.